The T cell receptor beta chain described here comes from a study of T cell clonality in common variable immunodeficiency. General observations from the study: Fewer TCRbeta clones were shared among CVID subjects than controls. Compared with healthy controls, CVID subjects showed increased TCRbeta clonality, mostly in about a third.

This clone came up many times. Its antigen is unknown. Sequencing ends 3 residues short of the CDR3 end; the germline J gene provides the rest. Some clones are missing from TCRdb's copy, which holds only in-frame ones; the method was immunoSEQ multiplex PCR. This repertoire holds around 50,000 clones, and none appear only once. Germline V lookup: CDR1 SGHRS, CDR2 YFSETQ. J was trimmed by 0 bases and V by 4 bases; bases with no gene match: 6. The length of the CDR3 is 16 residues. This clonotype originated in a person aged 18 to 75 in good health. The V and J genes are TRBV5-1 and TRBJ2-1, with 8 bases aligning to TRBD1. The specimen was peripheral blood mononuclear cells. CDR3 sequence: CASSPGQVSSYNEQFF. The part of the CDR3 DNA that was read is TGCGCCAGCAGCCCGGGACAGGTGAGCTCCTACAATGAG.